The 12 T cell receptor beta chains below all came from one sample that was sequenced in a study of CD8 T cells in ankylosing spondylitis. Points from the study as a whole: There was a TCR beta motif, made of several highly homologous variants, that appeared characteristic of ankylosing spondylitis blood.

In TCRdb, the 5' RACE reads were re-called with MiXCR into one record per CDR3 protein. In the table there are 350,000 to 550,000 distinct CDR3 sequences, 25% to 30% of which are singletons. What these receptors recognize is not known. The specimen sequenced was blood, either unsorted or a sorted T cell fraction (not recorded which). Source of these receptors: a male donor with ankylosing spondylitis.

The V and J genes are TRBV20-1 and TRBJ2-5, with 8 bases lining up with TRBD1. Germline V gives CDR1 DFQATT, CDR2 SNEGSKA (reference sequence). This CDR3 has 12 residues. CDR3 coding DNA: TGCAGCCCTCGGACAGGGCAAGAGACCCAGTACTTC. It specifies CSPRTGQETQYF.

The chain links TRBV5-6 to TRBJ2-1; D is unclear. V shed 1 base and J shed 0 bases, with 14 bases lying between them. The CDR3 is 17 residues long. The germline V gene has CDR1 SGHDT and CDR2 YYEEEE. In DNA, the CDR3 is TGTGCCAGCAGCTTGTTGGCGGAGCCAAACTCCTACAATGAGCAGTTCTTC. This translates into CASSLLAEPNSYNEQFF.

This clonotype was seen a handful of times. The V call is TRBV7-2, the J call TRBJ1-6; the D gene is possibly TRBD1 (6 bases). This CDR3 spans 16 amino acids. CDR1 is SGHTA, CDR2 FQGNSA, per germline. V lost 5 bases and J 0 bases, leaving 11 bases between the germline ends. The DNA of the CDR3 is TGTGCCAGCAGCACTGAACAGGGCTCCTATAATTCACCCCTCCACTTT. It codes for CASSTEQGSYNSPLHF.

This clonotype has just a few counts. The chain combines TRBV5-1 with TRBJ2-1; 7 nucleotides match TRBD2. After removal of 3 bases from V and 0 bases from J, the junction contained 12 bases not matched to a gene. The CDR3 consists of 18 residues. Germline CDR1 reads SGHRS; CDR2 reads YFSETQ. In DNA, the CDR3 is TGCGCCAGCAGCTGGGGAGGGGAAGAGCTTTCCTCCTACAATGAGCAGTTCTTC. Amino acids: CASSWGGEELSSYNEQFF.

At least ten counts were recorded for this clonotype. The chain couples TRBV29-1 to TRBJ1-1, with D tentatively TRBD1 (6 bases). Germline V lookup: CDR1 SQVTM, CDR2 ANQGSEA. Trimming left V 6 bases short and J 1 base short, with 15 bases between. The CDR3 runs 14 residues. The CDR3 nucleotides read TGCAGCGTGCAAATCTGGACAGAGAACACTGAAGCTTTCTTT. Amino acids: CSVQIWTENTEAFF.

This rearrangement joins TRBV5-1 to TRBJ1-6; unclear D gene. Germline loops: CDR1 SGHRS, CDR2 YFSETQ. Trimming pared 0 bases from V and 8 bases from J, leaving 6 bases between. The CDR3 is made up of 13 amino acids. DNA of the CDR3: TGCGCCAGCAGCTTGGCGGGAGATTCACCCCTCCACTTT. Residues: CASSLAGDSPLHF.

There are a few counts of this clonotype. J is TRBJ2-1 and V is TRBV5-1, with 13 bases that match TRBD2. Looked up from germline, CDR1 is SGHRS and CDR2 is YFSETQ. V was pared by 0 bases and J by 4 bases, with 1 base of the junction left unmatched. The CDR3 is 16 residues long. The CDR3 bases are TGCGCCAGCAGCTTGGAGGGACTAGCGGGATACAATGAGCAGTTCTTC. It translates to CASSLEGLAGYNEQFF.

This CDR3 reads CASRETGNMGEQYF. CDR3 DNA sequence: TGTGCCAGCAGGGAGACAGGGAACATGGGCGAGCAGTACTTC. The chain has TRBV6-1 and TRBJ2-7; 7 bases are shared with TRBD1. Germline V gene sequence: CDR1 MNHNS, CDR2 SASEGT. There are 14 residues in the CDR3. J gave up 6 bases and V 6 bases, and 11 bases lay outside the gene matches.

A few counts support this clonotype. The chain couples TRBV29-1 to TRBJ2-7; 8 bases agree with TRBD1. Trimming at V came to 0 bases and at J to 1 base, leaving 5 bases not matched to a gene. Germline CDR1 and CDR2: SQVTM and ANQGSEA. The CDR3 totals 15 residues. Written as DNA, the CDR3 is TGCAGCGTTGAAGACCTCCGGGACAGGTCCTACGAGCAGTACTTC. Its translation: CSVEDLRDRSYEQYF.

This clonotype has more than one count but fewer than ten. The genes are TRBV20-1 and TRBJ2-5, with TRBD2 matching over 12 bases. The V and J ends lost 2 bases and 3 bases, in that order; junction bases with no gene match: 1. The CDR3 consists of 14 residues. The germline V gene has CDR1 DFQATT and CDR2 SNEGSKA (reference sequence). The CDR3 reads CSARWTSGEETQYF. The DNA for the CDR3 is TGCAGTGCTAGATGGACTAGCGGGGAAGAGACCCAGTACTTC.

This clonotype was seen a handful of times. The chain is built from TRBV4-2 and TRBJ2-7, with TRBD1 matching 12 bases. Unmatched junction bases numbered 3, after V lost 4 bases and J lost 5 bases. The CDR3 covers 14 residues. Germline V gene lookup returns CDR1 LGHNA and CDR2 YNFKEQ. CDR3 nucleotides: TGTGCCAGCAGCCCCGGGACAGGGGGCGACGAGCAGTACGTC. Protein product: CASSPGTGGDEQYV.

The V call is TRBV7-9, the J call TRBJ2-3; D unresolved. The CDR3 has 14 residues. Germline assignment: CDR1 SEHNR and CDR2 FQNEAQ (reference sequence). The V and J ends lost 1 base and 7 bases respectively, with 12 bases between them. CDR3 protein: CASSLGLGRNTQYF. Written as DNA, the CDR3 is TGTGCCAGCAGCTTAGGCCTCGGCCGAAATACGCAGTATTTT.